This TCR beta chain was observed in a study of blood T cells in healthy people across ages (dated by TCRdb to between 2015 and 2017). The study in broad terms: In model experiments, roughly one uniquely barcoded TCR beta cDNA molecule per two T cells was captured by template switching. To avoid experimental bias, donors of different ages were distributed randomly across sequencing lanes. Two additional independent replicas of 1 million unique cDNA reads from the same blood draw were analyzed for two donors (one aged 18 to 29 and one aged 80 or older). The study measured age-related changes in TCR beta repertoire diversity using deep sequencing normalized with unique cDNA molecular identifiers. Four age groups were formed from the donors: young (average approximately 15 years), middle-aged (approximately 40), aged (62) and long-lived (approximately 80).

Donors were 30 to 45 systemically healthy Caucasian individuals from Russia aged roughly 6 to 100 years. Each donor gave ten milliliters of peripheral blood, drawn into EDTA-treated Vacutainer tubes. Ficoll-Paque density-gradient centrifugation was used to isolate PBMCs, with at least 6.5 million obtained per sample. Total RNA was extracted from PBMCs with Trizol reagent, with at least 5.5 micrograms obtained per sample. For every donor, an aliquot of PBMCs went through flow cytometry to measure the percentages of naive CD45RAhigh/CD27high T cells. Broad study findings and their caveats: Observed TCR beta diversity correlated strongly with the percentage of naive T cells measured by flow cytometry. Total diversity estimates from one million sequenced T cells were considered lower bounds and underestimates. Donor CMV infection status was unknown, potentially confounding age-related changes in expanded clonotypes. Since profiling was done on bulk unsorted PBMCs, naive and antigen-experienced compartments could not be conclusively compared. Compared with the aged group, the long-lived group had more naive CD4+ T cells, fewer expanded clones and increased TCR diversity, suggesting age selection. Observed TCR beta diversity per million T cells fell roughly linearly with age, and a significant reduction was already apparent by age around 36.

This clonotype has more than one count but fewer than ten. The antigen it binds to is not known. Base quality data are lacking; no much larger clone is found one base away. The CDR3 measures 17 amino acids from cysteine to phenylalanine. Only the CDR3 portion is preserved as DNA: 51 bases, with reading frame beginning at the first base. Trimming removed 2 bases from V and 4 bases from J; the gene matches leave 10 bases unexplained. The germline V gene supplies CDR1 MNHNS and CDR2 SASEGT. Library preparation was by 5' RACE. The sequencer was an Illumina HiSeq 2500. A second PCR of roughly 6 to 12 cycles was performed with a sample-barcoded 5' primer and a J-beta primer mix. A template-switch 5' adaptor carrying 12 random nucleotides introduced a unique molecular identifier onto each TCR beta cDNA molecule. At least 2.5 million CDR3-containing paired-end reads were obtained from each sample. First-strand cDNA synthesis was performed from all RNA using the Mint cDNA synthesis kit, with priming by a TRBC-specific oligonucleotide. Following uracil-DNA glycosylase treatment, all cDNA underwent a first 18-cycle PCR with the universal primers M1SS and BC2_uni_R. For the original study's pipeline: Normalization of each sample was performed by random selection of 1 million high-quality reads, each carrying a distinct molecular identifier. Instead of being binned into consensus sequences, reads with shared molecular identifiers were discarded. CDR3 identification, clonotype clustering and error correction used MiTCR with a Q25 quality threshold and the strictest error-elimination algorithm. A nonparametric unseen species model with Euler transformation was used to estimate a lower bound on total TCR beta diversity. Using fastp at Q25 and MiXCR, TCRdb reprocessed the public reads and kept productive beta chains. Every distinct CDR3 protein forms one entry, paired with its most common genes and DNA. V and J calls and clone size were set by TCRdb, not the authors. Present in this sample are about 780,000 distinct CDR3 sequences, 46% of which were seen just once. The top ten clones comprise 15% to 20% of the sample.

The sequence is built from TRBV6-1 and TRBJ2-3, and 9 bases in between align with TRBD2. The sample consisted of blood. This sequence was found in a man aged 80 or over in good health. The sequence in DNA is TGTGCCAGCAGTGAAATGGGTAGCGGGAGTTTCGCAGATACGCAGTATTTT. Protein translation: CASSEMGSGSFADTQYF.